Below, 14 T cell receptor beta chains from the same sample are listed, as sequenced in a study of blood T cell repertoires in COVID-19. Data came from immunoSEQ multiplex PCR; TCRdb stores just in-frame clones and leaves some out. Among around 220,000 clones listed, around nine tenths were seen once. The specimen sequenced was peripheral blood. All receptors derive from a woman between 40 and 55 years old who had recovered from COVID-19.

This clone was seen only once. The chain is built from TRBV27 and TRBJ1-5; TRBD1 matches at 9 bases. The junction had 5 bases not matched to a gene; V was cut back by 2 bases and J by 6 bases. Germline CDR1 and CDR2: MNHEY and SMNVEV (reference sequence). This CDR3 comprises 15 residues. The DNA of the CDR3 is TGTGCCAGCAGTTTAATGGGACAGGGAGGTCAGCCCCAGCATTTT. This translates into CASSLMGQGGQPQHF.

The chain combines TRBV19 with TRBJ2-7; 9 positions match TRBD1. Germline lookup yields CDR1 LNHDA and CDR2 SQIVND (reference sequence). V was pared by 6 bases and J by 3 bases, with 9 bases of the junction left unmatched. The CDR3 length is 15 residues. CDR3 in DNA: TGTGCCAGTAGCCCCACAGGGGGCTGGATCTACGAGCAGTACTTC. Protein: CASSPTGGWIYEQYF. The variable domain in full, completed from reference TRBV19 and TRBJ2-7, reads DGGITQSPKYLFRKEGQNVTLSCEQNLNHDAMYWYRQDPGQGLRLIYYSQIVNDFQKGDIAEGYSVSREKKESFPLTVTSAQKNPTAFYLCASSPTGGWIYEQYFGPGTRLTVT.

This chain connects TRBV24-1 to TRBJ2-2; 7 bases are shared with TRBD1. Germline values: CDR1 KGHDR, CDR2 SFDVKD. The CDR3 loop spans 16 amino acids. The ends lost 2 bases at V and 8 bases at J; junction bases unmatched: 10. This chain's CDR3 is CATSDSRQGPSGELFF. CDR3 sequence (DNA): TGTGCCACCAGTGATTCCAGACAGGGACCTTCGGGGGAGCTGTTTTTT.

The genes are TRBV3-1 (or the pseudogene TRBV3-2) and TRBJ2-7, with TRBD2 identical over 8 bases. In germline, CDR1 is LGHDT, CDR2 YNNKEL (reference sequence). The V gene end was trimmed by 3 bases and the J gene end by 2 bases; junction bases not matched to a gene: 6. The CDR3 is 15 residues long. CDR3 sequence reads: CASSQVSGGTYEQYF. CDR3 DNA: TGTGCCAGCAGCCAGGTGAGCGGGGGAACCTACGAGCAGTACTTC.

The rearrangement joins TRBV7-2 to TRBJ2-7, with 12 bases aligning to TRBD1. Germline lookup yields CDR1 SGHTA and CDR2 FQGNSA. The CDR3 has 14 residues. The V gene end was trimmed by 4 bases and the J gene end by 4 bases; junction bases not matched to a gene: 2. CDR3 loop: CASSWDRGQYEQYF. The CDR3, as DNA: TGTGCCAGCAGCTGGGACAGGGGGCAATACGAGCAGTACTTC.

This chain connects TRBV30 to TRBJ1-2, with D possibly TRBD1 on 5 matching bases. Looked up from germline, CDR1 is GTSNPN and CDR2 is SVGIG (reference sequence). The CDR3 has 13 residues. Trimming removed 6 bases from V and 8 bases from J, with 19 bases in between. In DNA, the CDR3 is TGTGCCTGTCACCCTCAGGGCCTGGGAGGCTACACCTTC. It specifies CACHPQGLGGYTF.

This chain joins TRBV19 and TRBJ2-2, with 7 bases that match TRBD1. CDR3 length: 14 residues. In germline, CDR1 is LNHDA, CDR2 SQIVND (reference sequence). The junction had 0 bases not matched to a gene; V was cut back by 4 bases and J by 1 base. DNA for the CDR3: TGTGCCAGTAGTAGGACAGGGAACACCGGGGAGCTGTTTTTT. Translation: CASSRTGNTGELFF. The full variable domain, in which reference TRBV19 and TRBJ2-2 provide the parts outside the CDR3, is DGGITQSPKYLFRKEGQNVTLSCEQNLNHDAMYWYRQDPGQGLRLIYYSQIVNDFQKGDIAEGYSVSREKKESFPLTVTSAQKNPTAFYLCASSRTGNTGELFFGEGSRLTVL.

V is TRBV4-2 and J is TRBJ2-3; 11 bases are a match to TRBD1. After removal of 4 bases from V and 4 bases from J, the junction contained 7 bases not matched to a gene. Germline V gives CDR1 LGHNA, CDR2 YNFKEQ. The length of the CDR3 is 16 residues. CDR3 residues: CASSRGTGGRADTQYF. CDR3 sequence (DNA): TGTGCCAGCAGCCGGGGGACAGGGGGTAGGGCAGATACGCAGTATTTT.

The gene calls are TRBV7-2 and TRBJ2-3, with D perhaps TRBD1 (5 bases). CDR1 SGHTA and CDR2 FQGNSA come from the germline V gene. The CDR3 is made up of 13 amino acids. V gave up 4 bases and J gave up 6 bases, with 11 bases separating them. CDR3 amino acids: CASSSQGPDTQYF. The CDR3 nucleotides are TGTGCCAGCAGCTCCCAGGGCCCCGATACGCAGTATTTT.

The chain has TRBV19 and TRBJ2-1; the match to TRBD2 covers 13 bases. CDR1 is LNHDA and CDR2 is SQIVND in the germline V gene (reference sequence). Trimming cost V 3 bases and J 0 bases; bases outside gene matches: 11. The CDR3 is 20 amino acids. In nucleotides, the CDR3 is TGTGCCAGTAGTATGAGTTGGGGACTAGCGGGGTCCCCCTCCTACAATGAGCAGTTCTTC. Amino acids: CASSMSWGLAGSPSYNEQFF.

The chain carries TRBV24-1 and TRBJ2-1, with 12 bases that match TRBD2. J was trimmed by 8 bases and V by 3 bases; bases with no gene match: 4. This CDR3 contains 15 residues. The germline V gene encodes CDR1 KGHDR and CDR2 SFDVKD. The CDR3 is CATSDTSGRRHEQFF. In nucleotides, the CDR3 is TGTGCCACCAGTGATACTAGCGGGAGGAGGCATGAGCAGTTCTTC.

The chain employs TRBV7-6 and TRBJ2-7; D may be TRBD1 (5 bases). Trimming stripped 5 bases from V and 6 bases from J, with 26 bases between. The germline V gene encodes CDR1 SGHVS and CDR2 FNYEAQ. The CDR3 has 17 residues. The CDR3 nucleotides read TGTGCCAGCAGCCCACGCCCCCCCAGCCAAGGGGTCGTCGAGCAGTACTTC. This gives the protein CASSPRPPSQGVVEQYF.

This clone was observed a few times. The chain carries TRBV3-1 (or the pseudogene TRBV3-2) and TRBJ2-3; 10 bases line up with TRBD2. Per germline, CDR1 LGHDT and CDR2 YNNKEL (reference sequence). Unmatched junction bases numbered 5, after V lost 2 bases and J lost 6 bases. The CDR3 is 15 amino acids. The CDR3 DNA reads as TGTGCCAGCAGCCAAAGCGGGGGGGCCTGGGATACGCAGTATTTT. Translated, it gives CASSQSGGAWDTQYF.

This rearrangement joins TRBV21-1 to TRBJ1-5; the D call in the table, TRBD1, was not verified against the DNA. TRBV21-1 is shown as a pseudogene. This CDR3 comprises 16 residues. Here the CDR3 DNA reads TGTGCCAGCAGCGCTTATAGTACAGGGGACAATCAGCCCCAGCATTTT. Its protein is CASSAYSTGDNQPQHF.